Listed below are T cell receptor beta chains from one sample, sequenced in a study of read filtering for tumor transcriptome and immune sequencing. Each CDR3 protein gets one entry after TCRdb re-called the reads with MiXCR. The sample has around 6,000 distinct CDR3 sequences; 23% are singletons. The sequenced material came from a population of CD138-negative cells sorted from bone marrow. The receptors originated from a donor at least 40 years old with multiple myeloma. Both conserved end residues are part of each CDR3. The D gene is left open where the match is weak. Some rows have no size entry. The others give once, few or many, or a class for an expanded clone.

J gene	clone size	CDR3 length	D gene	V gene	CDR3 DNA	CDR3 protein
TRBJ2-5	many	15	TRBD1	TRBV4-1	TGCGCCAGCAGCCAAGACGGCGAGGGGGCTGGGACCCAGTACTTC	CASSQDGEGAGTQYF
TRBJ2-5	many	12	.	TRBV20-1	TGCAGTGCTAACCAAGATGGGGAGACCCAGTACTTC	CSANQDGETQYF
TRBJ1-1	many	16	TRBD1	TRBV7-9	TGTGCCAGCAGCCGACGGACAGGGGGCGGGAACACTGAAGCTTTCTTT	CASSRRTGGGNTEAFF
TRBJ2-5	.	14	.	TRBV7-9	TGTGCCAGCAGCTTCGAGGGGCCCAGCGAGACCCAGTACTTC	CASSFEGPSETQYF
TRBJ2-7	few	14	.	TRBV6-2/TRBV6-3	TGTGCCAGCAGTTACCGAGGGGTGATCTACGAGCAGTACTTC	CASSYRGVIYEQYF
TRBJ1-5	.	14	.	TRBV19	TGTGCCAGTAGGACGTACTCATACGATCAGCCCCAGCATTTT	CASRTYSYDQPQHF
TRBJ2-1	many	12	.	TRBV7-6	TGTGCCAGCAGCTTAGGGTACAATGAGCAGTTCTTC	CASSLGYNEQFF
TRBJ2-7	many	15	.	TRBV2	TGTGCCAGCAGTGTAACGGATCTTTCCGTGGACGAGCAGTACTTC	CASSVTDLSVDEQYF
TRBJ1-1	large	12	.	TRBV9	TGTGCCAGCAGCGTGGGGGACACTGAAGCTTTCTTT	CASSVGDTEAFF
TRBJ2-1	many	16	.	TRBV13	TGTGCCAGCCTGCAGGGACCTCAGAACATGTACAATGAGCAGTTCTTC	CASLQGPQNMYNEQFF
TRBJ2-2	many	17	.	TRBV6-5	TGTGCCAGCAGTCCAGAACTCACCGGGATTCTCCCCGGGGAGCTGTTTTTT	CASSPELTGILPGELFF
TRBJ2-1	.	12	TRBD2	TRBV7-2	TGTGCCAGCAGCGCGGGGGGAGATGAGCAGTTCTTC	CASSAGGDEQFF
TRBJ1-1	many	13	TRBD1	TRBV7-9	TGTGCCAGCAACCGGGACAGGGTCACTGAAGCTTTCTTT	CASNRDRVTEAFF
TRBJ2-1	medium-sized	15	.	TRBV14	TGTGCCAGCAGCCAAGAACAGAGGTCTTACAATGAGCAGTTCTTC	CASSQEQRSYNEQFF
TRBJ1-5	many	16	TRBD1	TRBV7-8	TGTGCCAGCAGCTTATCCGGACAGGGCTACAATCAGCCCCAGCATTTT	CASSLSGQGYNQPQHF
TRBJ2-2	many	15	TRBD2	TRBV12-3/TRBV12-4	TGTGCCAGCAGTCATGAGCGGGGGAACACCGGGGAGCTGTTTTTT	CASSHERGNTGELFF
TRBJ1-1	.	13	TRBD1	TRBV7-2	TGTGCCAGCAGCTTGACAGGGGGCTCTGAAGCTTTCTTT	CASSLTGGSEAFF
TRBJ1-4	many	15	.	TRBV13	TGTGCCAGCAGCTTAGGCCAGCGGGGAAGCGAAAAACTGTTTTTT	CASSLGQRGSEKLFF
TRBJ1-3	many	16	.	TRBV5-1	TGCGCCAGCAGCTTGGATTCCGGTATCTCTGGAAACACCATATATTTT	CASSLDSGISGNTIYF
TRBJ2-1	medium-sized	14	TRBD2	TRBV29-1	TGCAGCGTGGTAGCGGGGGGTTCCTACAATGAGCAGTTCTTC	CSVVAGGSYNEQFF
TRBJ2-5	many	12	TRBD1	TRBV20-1	TGCAGTGCCACGGGACAGCAAGAGACCCAGTACTTC	CSATGQQETQYF
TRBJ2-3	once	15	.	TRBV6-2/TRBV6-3	TGTGCCAGCAGTTACCTCGGGGAATACCCGGATACGCAGTATTTT	CASSYLGEYPDTQYF
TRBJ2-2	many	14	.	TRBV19	TGTGCCAGTAGTATTCGTCGTGACACCGGGGAGCTGTTTTTT	CASSIRRDTGELFF
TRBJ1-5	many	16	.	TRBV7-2	TGTGCCAGCAGCCCTCGGACCGTTTTTTCGGGTCAGCCCCAGCATTTT	CASSPRTVFSGQPQHF
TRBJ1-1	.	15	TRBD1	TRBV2	TGTGCCAGCAAGTTAGTTCGAGGGACAGGGGATGAAGCACTCTTT	CASKLVRGTGDEALF
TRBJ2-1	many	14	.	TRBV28	TGTGCCAGCAGTTTATCCATGGTAGTACACGAGCAGTTCTTC	CASSLSMVVHEQFF
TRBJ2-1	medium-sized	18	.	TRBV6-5	TGTGCCAGCAGTTACTCGGAAACCGGCGAAAGCTCCTACAATGAGCAGTTCTTC	CASSYSETGESSYNEQFF
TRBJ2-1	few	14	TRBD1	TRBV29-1	TGCAGCGTGAGTAGGACAGGGGGAAACAATGAGCAGTTCTTC	CSVSRTGGNNEQFF
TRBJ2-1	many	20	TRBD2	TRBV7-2	TGTGCCAGCAGACAAGTCGGTGGTTCGGCGGGGGGTCGCTCCTACAATGAGCAGTTCTTC	CASRQVGGSAGGRSYNEQFF
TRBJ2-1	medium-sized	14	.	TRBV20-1	TGCAGTGCTCAGGGGGGGGGATATTACAATGAGCAGTTCTTC	CSAQGGGYYNEQFF
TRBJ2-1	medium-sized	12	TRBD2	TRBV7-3	TGTGCCAGCAGCTCCCAGCGGGGGGAGCAGTTCTTC	CASSSQRGEQFF